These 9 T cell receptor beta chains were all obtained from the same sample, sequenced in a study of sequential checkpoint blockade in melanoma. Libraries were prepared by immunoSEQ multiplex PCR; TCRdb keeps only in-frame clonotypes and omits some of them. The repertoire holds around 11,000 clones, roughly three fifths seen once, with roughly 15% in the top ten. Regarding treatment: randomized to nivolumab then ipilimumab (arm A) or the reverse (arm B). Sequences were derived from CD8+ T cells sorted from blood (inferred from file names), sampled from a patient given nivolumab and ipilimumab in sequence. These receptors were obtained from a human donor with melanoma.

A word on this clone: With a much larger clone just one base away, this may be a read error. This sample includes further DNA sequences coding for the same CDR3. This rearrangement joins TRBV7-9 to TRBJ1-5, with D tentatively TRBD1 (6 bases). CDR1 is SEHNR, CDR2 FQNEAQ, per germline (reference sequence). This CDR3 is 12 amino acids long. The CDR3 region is CASSSTGKPQHF. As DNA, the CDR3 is TGCGCCAGCAGCTCTACAGGGAAACCCCAGCATTTT.

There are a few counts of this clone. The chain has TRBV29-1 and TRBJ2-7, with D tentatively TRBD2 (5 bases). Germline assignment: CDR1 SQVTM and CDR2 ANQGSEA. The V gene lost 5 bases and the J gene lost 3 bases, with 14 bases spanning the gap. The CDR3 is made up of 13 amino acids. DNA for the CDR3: TGCAGCGTTTACGGAGCGGAGAGCTACGAGCAGTACTTC. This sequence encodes CSVYGAESYEQYF.

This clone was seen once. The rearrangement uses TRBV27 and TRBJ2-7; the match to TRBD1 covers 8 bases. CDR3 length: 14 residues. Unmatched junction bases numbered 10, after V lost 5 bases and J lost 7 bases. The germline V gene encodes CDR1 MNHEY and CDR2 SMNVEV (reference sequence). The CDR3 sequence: CASSPWTGFGEQYF. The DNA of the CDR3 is TGTGCCAGCAGTCCATGGACAGGGTTCGGTGAGCAGTACTTC.

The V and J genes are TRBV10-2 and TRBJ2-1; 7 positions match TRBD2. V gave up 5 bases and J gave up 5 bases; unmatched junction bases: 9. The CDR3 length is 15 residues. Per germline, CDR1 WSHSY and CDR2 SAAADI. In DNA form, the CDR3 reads TGCGCCAGCAGTAGAGAGGGAGGGACGGACAATGAGCAGTTCTTC. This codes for CASSREGGTDNEQFF.

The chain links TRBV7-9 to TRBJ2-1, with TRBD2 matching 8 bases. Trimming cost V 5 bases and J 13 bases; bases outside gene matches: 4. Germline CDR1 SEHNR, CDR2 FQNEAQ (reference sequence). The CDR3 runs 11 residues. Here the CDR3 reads CASSLLAGQFF. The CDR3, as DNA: TGTGCCAGCAGCCTTCTAGCGGGCCAGTTCTTC. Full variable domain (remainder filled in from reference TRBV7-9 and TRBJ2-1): DTGVSQNPRHKITKRGQNVTFRCDPISEHNRLYWYRQTLGQGPEFLTYFQNEAQLEKSRLLSDRFSAERPKGSFSTLEIQRTEQGDSAMYLCASSLLAGQFFGPGTRLTVL.

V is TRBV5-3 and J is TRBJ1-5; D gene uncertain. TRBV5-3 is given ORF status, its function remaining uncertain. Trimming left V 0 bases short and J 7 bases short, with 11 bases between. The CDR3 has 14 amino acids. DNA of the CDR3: TGTGCCAGAAGCTTGGGGCGGAATGGGCAGCCCCAGCATTTT. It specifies CARSLGRNGQPQHF.

The CDR3, as DNA: TGTGCCAGCAGTTCCCAGGGTTACTATGGCTACACCTTC. Its protein product is CASSSQGYYGYTF. The J gene is TRBJ1-2, the V gene TRBV27, with a tentative D call TRBD1 (5 bases). The CDR3 consists of 13 residues. The V end was cut by 4 bases, the J end by 3 bases, with 9 bases between. Germline loops: CDR1 MNHEY, CDR2 SMNVEV (reference sequence).

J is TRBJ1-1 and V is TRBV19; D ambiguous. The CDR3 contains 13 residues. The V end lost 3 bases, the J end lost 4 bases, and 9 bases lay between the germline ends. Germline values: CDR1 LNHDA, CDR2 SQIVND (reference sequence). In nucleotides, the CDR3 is TGTGCCAGTAGTATGCTCAGTGGCACTGAAGCTTTCTTT. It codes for CASSMLSGTEAFF.

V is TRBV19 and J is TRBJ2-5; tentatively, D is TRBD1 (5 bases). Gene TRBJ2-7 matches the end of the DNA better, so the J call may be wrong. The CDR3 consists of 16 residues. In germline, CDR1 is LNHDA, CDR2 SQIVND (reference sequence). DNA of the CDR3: TGTGCCAGTAGTCCCCAGCCAGGGCGTAGCTCCTACGAGCAGTACTTC. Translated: CASSPQPGRSSYEQYF.